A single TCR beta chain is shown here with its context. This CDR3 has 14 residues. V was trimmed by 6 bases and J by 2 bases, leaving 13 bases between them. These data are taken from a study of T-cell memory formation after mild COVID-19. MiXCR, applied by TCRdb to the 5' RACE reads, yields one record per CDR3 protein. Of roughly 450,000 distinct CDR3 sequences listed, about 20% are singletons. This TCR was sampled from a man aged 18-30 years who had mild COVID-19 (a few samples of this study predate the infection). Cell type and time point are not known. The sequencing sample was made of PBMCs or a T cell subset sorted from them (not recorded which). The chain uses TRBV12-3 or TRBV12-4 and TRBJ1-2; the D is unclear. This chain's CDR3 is CASSPMGLNYGYTF. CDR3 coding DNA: TGTGCCAGCAGCCCTATGGGGTTGAACTATGGCTACACCTTC.